This TCR beta chain was observed in a study of blood T cell repertoires in COVID-19. For the study at large: Nucleic acid was either cDNA or gDNA, and it came from T cells, B-cell-depleted T cells, or PBMCs.

Authors' analysis steps: Nucleated cell counts were estimated from reference gene primer amplification. Sequencing used immunoSEQ multiplex PCR; TCRdb keeps in-frame clones, though not all of them. Clone size and the V and J calls come from that table; the DNA yielded D and trimming. Among over 300,000 clones listed, roughly 90% were seen once. Participants, about 18 to 95 years old, spanned some 23 US areas. Researchers sorted participants into cohorts using their self-reported clinical history. This sequence was found in a woman aged 25 to 39 with acute COVID-19. Source material: PBMCs or T cells enriched from blood (not recorded which).

This CDR3 reads CASAPGVAYEQYF. CDR3 coding DNA: TGTGCCAGTGCACCGGGAGTTGCCTACGAGCAGTACTTC. The genes are TRBV19 and TRBJ2-7; maybe TRBD2 (6 bases). Trimming took 8 bases from V and 2 from J, leaving 13 bases between them. This CDR3 contains 13 residues. Per the germline V gene, CDR1 is LNHDA and CDR2 is SQIVND (reference sequence).